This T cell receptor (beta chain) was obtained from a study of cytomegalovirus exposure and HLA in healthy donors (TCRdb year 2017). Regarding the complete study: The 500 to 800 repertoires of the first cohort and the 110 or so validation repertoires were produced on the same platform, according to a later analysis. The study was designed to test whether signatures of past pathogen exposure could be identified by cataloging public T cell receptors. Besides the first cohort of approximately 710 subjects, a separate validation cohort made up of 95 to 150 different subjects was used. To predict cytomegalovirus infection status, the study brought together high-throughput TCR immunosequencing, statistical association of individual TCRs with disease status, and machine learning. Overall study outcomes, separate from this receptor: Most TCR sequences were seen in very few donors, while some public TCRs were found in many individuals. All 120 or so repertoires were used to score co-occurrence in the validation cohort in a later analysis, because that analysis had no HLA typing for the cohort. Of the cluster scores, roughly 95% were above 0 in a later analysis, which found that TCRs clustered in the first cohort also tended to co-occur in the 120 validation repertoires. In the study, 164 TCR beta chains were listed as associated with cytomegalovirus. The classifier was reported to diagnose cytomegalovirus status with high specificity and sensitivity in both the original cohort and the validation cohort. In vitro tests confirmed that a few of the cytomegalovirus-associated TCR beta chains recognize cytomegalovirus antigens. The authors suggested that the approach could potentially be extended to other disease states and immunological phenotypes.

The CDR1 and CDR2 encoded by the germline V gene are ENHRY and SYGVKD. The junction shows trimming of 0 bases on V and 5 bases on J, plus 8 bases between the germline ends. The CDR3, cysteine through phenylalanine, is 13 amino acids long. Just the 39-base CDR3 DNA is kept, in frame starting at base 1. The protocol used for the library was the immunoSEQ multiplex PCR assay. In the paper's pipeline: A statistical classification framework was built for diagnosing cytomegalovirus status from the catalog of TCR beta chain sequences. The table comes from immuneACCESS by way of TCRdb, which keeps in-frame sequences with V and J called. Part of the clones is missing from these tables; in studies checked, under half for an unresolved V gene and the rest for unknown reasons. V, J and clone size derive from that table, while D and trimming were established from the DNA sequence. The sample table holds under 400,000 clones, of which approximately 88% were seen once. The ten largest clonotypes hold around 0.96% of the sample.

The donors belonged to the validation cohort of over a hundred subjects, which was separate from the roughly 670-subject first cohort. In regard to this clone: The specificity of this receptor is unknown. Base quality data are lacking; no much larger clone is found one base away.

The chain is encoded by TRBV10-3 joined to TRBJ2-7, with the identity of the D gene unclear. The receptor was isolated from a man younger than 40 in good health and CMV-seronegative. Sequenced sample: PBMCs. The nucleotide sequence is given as TGTGCCATCAGTGAGTCGGGTGGAGACGAGCAGTACTTC. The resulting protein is CAISESGGDEQYF.